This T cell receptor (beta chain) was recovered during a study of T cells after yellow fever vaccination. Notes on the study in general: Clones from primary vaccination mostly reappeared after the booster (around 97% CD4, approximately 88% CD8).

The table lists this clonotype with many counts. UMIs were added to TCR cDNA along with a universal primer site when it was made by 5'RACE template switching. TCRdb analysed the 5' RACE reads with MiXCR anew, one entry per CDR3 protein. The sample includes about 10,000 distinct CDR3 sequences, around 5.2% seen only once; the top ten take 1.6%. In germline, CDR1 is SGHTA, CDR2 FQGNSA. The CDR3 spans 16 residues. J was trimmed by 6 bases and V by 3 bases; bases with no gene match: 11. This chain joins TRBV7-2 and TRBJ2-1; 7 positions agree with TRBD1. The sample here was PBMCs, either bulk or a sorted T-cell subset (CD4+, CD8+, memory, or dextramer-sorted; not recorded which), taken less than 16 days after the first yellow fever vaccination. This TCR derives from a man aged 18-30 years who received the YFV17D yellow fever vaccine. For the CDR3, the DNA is TGTGCCAGCAGCTTCTACAGGGGTTCCGCTTTCAATGAGCAGTTCTTC. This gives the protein CASSFYRGSAFNEQFF.